The sequence of this TCR beta chain was determined in a study of blood T cells in healthy people across ages. General study points: A strong correlation was seen between TCR beta diversity and naive T cell percentage. Changes seen in expanded clonotypes were possibly confounded by donor CMV status left unknown.

Looked up from germline, CDR1 is SEHNR and CDR2 is FQNEAQ (reference sequence). V lost 2 bases and J lost 7; bases outside the gene matches: 7. The CDR3 has 15 amino acids. At least ten counts were recorded for this clonotype. Its matching antigen is unknown. With a J-beta primer mix and a sample-barcoded 5' primer, a second PCR ran about 7 to 12 cycles. All samples gave at least 3 million CDR3-containing paired-end reads. TCRdb reanalysed the 5' RACE reads using MiXCR and keeps one entry per CDR3 protein. The data contain 650,000 to 700,000 distinct CDR3 sequences, 52% of them seen just once; the ten biggest clones take up about 13%.

Sequencing input: blood. The chain employs TRBV7-9 and TRBJ2-3; 9 positions match TRBD1. The receptor was derived from a woman aged 80 or over in good health. The CDR3 protein is CASSLLGTGSNTQYF. CDR3 nucleotides: TGTGCCAGCAGCTTACTAGGGACAGGGTCAAATACGCAGTATTTT.